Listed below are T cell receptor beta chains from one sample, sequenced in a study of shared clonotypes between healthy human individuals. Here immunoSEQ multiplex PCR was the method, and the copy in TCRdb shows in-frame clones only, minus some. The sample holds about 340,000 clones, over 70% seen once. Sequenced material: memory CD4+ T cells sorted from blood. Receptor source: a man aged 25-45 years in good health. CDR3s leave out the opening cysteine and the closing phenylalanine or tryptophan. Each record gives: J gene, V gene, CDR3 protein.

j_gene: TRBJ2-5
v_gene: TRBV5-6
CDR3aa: ASSSGLAGGIFGETQY

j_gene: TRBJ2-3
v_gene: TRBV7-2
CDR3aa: AIRPRADTQY

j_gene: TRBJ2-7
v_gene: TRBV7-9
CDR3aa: ASSPGGPQY

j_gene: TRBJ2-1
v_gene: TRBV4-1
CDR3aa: ASSQPGLAISYNEQF

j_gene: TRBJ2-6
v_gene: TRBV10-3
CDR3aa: AISGGQGDSGANVLT

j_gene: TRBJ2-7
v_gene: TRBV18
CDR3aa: ASSPRTGFTYEQY

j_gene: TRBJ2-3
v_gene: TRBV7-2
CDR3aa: ASSPRAGAVDTQY

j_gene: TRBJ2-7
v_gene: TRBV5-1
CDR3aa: ASSVESTSGREQY

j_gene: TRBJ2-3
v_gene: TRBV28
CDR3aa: ASSLWGPAGKSTDTQY

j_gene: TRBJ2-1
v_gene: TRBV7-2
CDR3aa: ASSIVAETYNEQF

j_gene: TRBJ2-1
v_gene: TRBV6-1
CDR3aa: ASSEGLAVHNEQF

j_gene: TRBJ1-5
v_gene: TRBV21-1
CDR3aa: ASSKGGQGNQPQH

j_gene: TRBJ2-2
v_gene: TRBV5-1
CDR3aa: ASRKIDEDTGELF

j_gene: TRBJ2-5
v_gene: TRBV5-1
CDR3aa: ASSIGTGEETQY

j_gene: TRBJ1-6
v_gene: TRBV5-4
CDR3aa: ASSLDRRHNSPLH

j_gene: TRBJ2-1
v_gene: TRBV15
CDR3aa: ATSRETSGRAYNEQF

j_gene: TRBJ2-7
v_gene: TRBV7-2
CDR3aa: ASSLEAEYEQY

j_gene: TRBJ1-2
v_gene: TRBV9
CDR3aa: ASTQDRGNGYT

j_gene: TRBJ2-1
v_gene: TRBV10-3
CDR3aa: AISETLEQF

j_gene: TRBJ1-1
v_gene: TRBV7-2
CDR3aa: ASSSGRLMNTEAF

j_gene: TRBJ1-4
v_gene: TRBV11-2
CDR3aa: ASSSRGTGGITNEKLF

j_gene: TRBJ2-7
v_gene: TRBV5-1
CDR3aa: ASSLTAAGEQY

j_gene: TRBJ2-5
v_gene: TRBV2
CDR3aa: ASSGRTGRETQY

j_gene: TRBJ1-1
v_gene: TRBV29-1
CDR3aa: SVQQGWNTEAF

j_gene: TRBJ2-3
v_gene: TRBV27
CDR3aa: ASSFQRRFSDTQY

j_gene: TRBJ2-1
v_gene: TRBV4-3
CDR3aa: ASSRERSGPYNEQF

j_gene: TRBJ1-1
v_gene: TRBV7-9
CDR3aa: ASTREWEAF

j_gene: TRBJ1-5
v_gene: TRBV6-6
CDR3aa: ASSYSGINQPQH

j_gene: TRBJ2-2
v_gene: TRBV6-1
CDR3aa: ASSVRDRGLSTGELF

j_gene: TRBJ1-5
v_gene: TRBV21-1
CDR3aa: ASSKQQGSNQPQH

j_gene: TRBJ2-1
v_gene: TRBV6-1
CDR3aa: ASSESDRFHEQF

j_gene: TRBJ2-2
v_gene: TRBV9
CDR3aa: ASSPRGDNGELF

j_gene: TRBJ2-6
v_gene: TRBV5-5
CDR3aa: ASSGGAGPSGANVLT

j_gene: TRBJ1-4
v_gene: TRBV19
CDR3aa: ASRTPWNEKLF

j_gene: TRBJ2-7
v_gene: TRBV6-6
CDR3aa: ASSARTSGRNEQY

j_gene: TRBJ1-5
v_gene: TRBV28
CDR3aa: ASSQLSLRPGNQPQH

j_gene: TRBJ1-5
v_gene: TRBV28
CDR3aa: ASSSGTRGNQPQH